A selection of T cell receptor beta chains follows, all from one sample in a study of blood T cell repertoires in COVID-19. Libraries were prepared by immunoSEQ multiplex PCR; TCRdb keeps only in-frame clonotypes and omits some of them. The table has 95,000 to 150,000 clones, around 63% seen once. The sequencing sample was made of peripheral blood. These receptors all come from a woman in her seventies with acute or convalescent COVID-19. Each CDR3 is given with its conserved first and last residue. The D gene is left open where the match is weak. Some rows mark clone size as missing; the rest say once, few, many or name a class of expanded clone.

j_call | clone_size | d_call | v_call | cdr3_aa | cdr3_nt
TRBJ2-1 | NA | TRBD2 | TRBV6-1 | CASSELGLAGGPSYNEQFF | TGTGCCAGCAGTGAATTGGGACTAGCGGGGGGGCCGTCCTACAATGAGCAGTTCTTC
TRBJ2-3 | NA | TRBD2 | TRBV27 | CASRLAGKTDTQYF | TGTGCCAGCAGACTAGCGGGGAAAACAGATACGCAGTATTTT
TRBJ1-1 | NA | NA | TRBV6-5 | CASTEDRNTEAFF | TGTGCCAGCACCGAGGACAGGAACACTGAAGCTTTCTTT
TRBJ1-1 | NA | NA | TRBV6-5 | CASSYAVGGTEAFF | TGTGCCAGCAGTTACGCCGTGGGGGGGACTGAAGCTTTCTTT
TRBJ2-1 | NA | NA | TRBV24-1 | CATSDSGPRGYNEQFF | TGTGCCACCAGTGACTCTGGGCCCAGGGGTTACAATGAGCAGTTCTTC
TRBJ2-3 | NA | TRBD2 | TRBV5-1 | CASSLVDSGGIDTQYF | TGCGCCAGCAGCTTGGTTGATAGCGGGGGTATAGATACGCAGTATTTT
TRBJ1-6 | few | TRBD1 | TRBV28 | CASTSGQGTSPLHF | TGTGCCAGCACTAGCGGACAGGGGACTTCACCCCTCCACTTT
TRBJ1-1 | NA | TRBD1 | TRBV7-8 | CASSSGTVMNTEAFF | TGTGCCAGCAGCTCCGGGACAGTCATGAACACTGAAGCTTTCTTT
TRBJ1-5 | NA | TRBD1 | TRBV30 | CAWRGQGNQPQHF | TGTGCCTGGAGGGGACAGGGAAATCAGCCCCAGCATTTT
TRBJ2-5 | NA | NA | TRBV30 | CAWRSGGETQYF | TGTGCCTGGAGGAGTGGGGGGGAGACCCAGTACTTC
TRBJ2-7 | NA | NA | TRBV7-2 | CASSLSHRSGEQYF | TGTGCCAGCAGCTTATCTCACAGATCGGGGGAGCAGTACTTC
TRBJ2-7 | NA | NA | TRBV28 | CASSTKPGQRGLGQYF | TGTGCCAGCAGTACTAAACCGGGACAGCGGGGGTTAGGGCAGTACTTC
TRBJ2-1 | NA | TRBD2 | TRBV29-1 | CSAGTSGGYNEQFF | TGCAGCGCTGGGACTAGCGGGGGATACAATGAGCAGTTCTTC
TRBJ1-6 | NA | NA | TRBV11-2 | CASSFTHSPLHF | TGTGCCAGCAGCTTTACTCATTCACCCCTCCACTTT
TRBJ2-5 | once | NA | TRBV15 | CATSRVFETQYF | TGTGCCACCAGCAGAGTATTCGAGACCCAGTACTTC
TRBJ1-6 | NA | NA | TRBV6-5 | CASRMAGNNSPLHF | TGTGCCAGCAGGATGGCAGGGAATAATTCACCCCTCCACTTT
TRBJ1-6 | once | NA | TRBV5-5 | CASSLGQNSPLHF | TGTGCCAGCAGCTTGGGACAGAATTCACCCCTCCACTTT
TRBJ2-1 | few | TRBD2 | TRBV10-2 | CASSESGLAGYEQFF | TGCGCCAGCAGTGAGTCGGGACTAGCGGGGTATGAGCAGTTCTTC
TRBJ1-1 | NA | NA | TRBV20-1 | CSAQLNTEAFF | TGCAGTGCCCAGTTGAACACTGAAGCTTTCTTT
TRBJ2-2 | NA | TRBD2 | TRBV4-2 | CASSQERGSGELFF | TGTGCCAGCAGCCAAGAACGCGGGAGCGGGGAGCTGTTTTTT
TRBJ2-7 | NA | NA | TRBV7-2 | CASSLVEGGYEQYF | TGTGCCAGCAGCTTAGTCGAGGGAGGCTACGAGCAGTACTTC
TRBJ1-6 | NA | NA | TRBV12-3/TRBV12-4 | CASSLFSNSPLHF | TGTGCCAGCAGTTTATTCAGTAATTCACCCCTCCACTTT
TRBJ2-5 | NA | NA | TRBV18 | CASSRPGLQETQYF | TGTGCCAGCTCACGCCCGGGACTCCAAGAGACCCAGTACTTC
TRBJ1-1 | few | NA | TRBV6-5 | CASRSGRSEAFF | TGTGCCAGCAGGTCCGGGAGGTCTGAAGCTTTCTTT
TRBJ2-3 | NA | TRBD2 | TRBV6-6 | CASSLRLAGGKTDTQYF | TGTGCCAGCAGTCTCCGACTAGCGGGAGGAAAGACAGATACGCAGTATTTT
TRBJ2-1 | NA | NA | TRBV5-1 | CASSLGLGANEQFF | TGCGCCAGCAGCTTGGGACTAGGGGCCAATGAGCAGTTCTTC
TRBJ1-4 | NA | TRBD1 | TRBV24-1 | CATSSVAGGSNNEKLFF | TGTGCCACCTCCTCAGTGGCAGGGGGCAGTAATAATGAAAAACTGTTTTTT
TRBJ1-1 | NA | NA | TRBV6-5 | CASNPTHKNTEAFF | TGTGCCAGCAACCCGACACATAAGAACACTGAAGCTTTCTTT
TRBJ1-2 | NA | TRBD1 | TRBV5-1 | CASSLASTGGGYTF | TGCGCCAGCAGCTTGGCGTCGACAGGGGGAGGCTACACCTTC
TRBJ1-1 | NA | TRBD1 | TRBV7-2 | CASSSRRGLGTEAFF | TGTGCCAGCAGCTCCCGCAGGGGGCTGGGCACTGAAGCTTTCTTT
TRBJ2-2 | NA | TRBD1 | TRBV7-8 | CASSPRQGAGTGELFF | TGTGCCAGCAGCCCCAGACAGGGGGCAGGTACCGGGGAGCTGTTTTTT
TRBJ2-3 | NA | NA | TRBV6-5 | CASSLGAIDTQYF | TGTGCCAGCAGCCTTGGGGCCATAGATACGCAGTATTTT
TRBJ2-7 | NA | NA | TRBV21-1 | CASMDRVSYEQYF | TGTGCCAGCATGGACAGAGTCTCCTACGAGCAGTACTTC
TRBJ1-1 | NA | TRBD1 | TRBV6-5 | CASRDRGTMNTEAFF | TGTGCCAGCAGAGACAGGGGGACCATGAACACTGAAGCTTTCTTT
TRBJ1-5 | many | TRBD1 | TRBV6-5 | CASSLGTGGSQPQHF | TGTGCCAGCAGTTTGGGGACAGGGGGAAGTCAGCCCCAGCATTTT
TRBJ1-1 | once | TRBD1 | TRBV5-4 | CASSIPGTGLNTEAFF | TGTGCCAGCAGCATCCCCGGGACAGGGCTGAACACTGAAGCTTTCTTT
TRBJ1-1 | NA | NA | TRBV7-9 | CASSLWGGWYNTEAFF | TGTGCCAGCAGCTTATGGGGGGGCTGGTATAACACCGAAGCTTTCTTT
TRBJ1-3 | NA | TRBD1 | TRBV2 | CASSGGHTGALSGNTIYF | TGTGCCAGCAGTGGGGGGCACACAGGGGCACTCTCTGGAAACACCATATATTTT
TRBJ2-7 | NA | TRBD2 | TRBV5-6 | CASSFNSGSAEQYF | TGTGCCAGCAGCTTTAATAGCGGGAGCGCCGAGCAGTACTTC
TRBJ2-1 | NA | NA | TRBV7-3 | CASSLIGRSGYNEQFF | TGTGCCAGCAGCTTAATCGGGCGGAGCGGGTACAATGAGCAGTTCTTC
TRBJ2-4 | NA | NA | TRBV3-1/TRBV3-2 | CASTLGGAAKNIQYF | TGTGCCAGCACCCTAGGGGGGGCGGCCAAAAACATTCAGTACTTC
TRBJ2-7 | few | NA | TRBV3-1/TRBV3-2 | CASSQDGLASRRDEQYF | TGTGCCAGCAGCCAAGATGGGTTAGCTTCCCGGCGGGACGAGCAGTACTTC
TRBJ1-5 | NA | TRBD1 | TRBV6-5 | CASSRTGGQPQHF | TGTGCCAGCAGTCGAACAGGGGGACAGCCCCAGCATTTT
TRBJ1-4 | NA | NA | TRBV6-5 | CASTGDAVEKLFF | TGTGCCAGCACAGGGGATGCTGTGGAAAAACTGTTTTTT
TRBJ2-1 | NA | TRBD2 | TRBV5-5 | CASSLVLAGGPAYNEQFF | TGTGCCAGCAGCTTGGTCCTAGCGGGAGGGCCGGCCTACAATGAGCAGTTCTTC
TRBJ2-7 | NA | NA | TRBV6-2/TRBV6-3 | CASSYTGTYEQYF | TGTGCCAGCAGTTACACGGGGACCTACGAGCAGTACTTC